This T cell receptor (beta chain) was sequenced for a study of CD8+ T cells in alopecia areata. Findings and limits, study-wide: There were many expanded lesional clones persisting in scalp and blood during tofacitinib.

Extracted RNA was reverse transcribed into cDNA, the sequencing template. Generated by immunoSEQ multiplex PCR, the TCRdb table keeps only in-frame clones and is missing some. The table shows 100,000 or so clones, with 60% occurring only once. The germline V gene encodes CDR1 MNHNY and CDR2 SVGAGI (reference sequence). The CDR3 runs 16 residues. With 6 bases clipped from V and 0 bases from J, the junction kept 4 bases outside the gene matches. As for this clone: Its antigen is not known.

Treatment described: oral pan-JAK inhibitor, 5-10 mg twice daily. This chain joins TRBV6-6 and TRBJ2-4; 11 nucleotides match TRBD1. This material consisted of CD8+ T cells sorted from blood, taken between weeks 55 and 65, from a patient treated with tofacitinib. The receptor was derived from a human donor with alopecia areata. CDR3 DNA: TGTGCCAGCAGCTCGGACAGGGGGCTAGCCAAAAACATTCAGTACTTC. This encodes CASSSDRGLAKNIQYF.